This T cell receptor beta chain was profiled in a study of blood T cells in healthy people across ages. CDR3 size: 14 residues. V was cut by 5 bases and J by 0 bases, with 14 bases left in between. Germline CDR1 is SQVTM and CDR2 is ANQGSEA. The authors ran a second PCR of roughly 7 to 11 cycles using a sample-barcoded 5' primer and a J-beta primer mix. TCRdb re-analysed the 5' RACE reads in MiXCR, keeping a single row per CDR3 protein. The sample records about 930,000 distinct CDR3 sequences, 29% being singletons. This sample was also put to use in a study of T cells of mothers and their children.

Source material: blood. This sequence originates from a woman aged 35 to 49 in good health. The chain joins TRBV29-1 to TRBJ2-7; maybe TRBD2 (5 bases). The CDR3 loop is CSVYDATSSYEQYF. The CDR3 DNA follows: TGCAGCGTTTACGACGCAACTAGCTCCTACGAGCAGTACTTC.